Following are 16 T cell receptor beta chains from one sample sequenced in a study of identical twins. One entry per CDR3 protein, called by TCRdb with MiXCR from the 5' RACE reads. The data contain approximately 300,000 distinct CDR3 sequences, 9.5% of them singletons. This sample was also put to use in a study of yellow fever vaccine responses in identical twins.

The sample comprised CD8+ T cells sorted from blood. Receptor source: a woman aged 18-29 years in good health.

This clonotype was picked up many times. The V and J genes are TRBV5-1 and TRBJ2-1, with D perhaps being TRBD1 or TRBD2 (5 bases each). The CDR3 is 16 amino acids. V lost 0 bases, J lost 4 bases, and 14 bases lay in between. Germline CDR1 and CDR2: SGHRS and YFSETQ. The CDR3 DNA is TGCGCCAGCAGCTTGGCTTGGGAATGGGGGTACAATGAGCAGTTCTTC. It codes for CASSLAWEWGYNEQFF.

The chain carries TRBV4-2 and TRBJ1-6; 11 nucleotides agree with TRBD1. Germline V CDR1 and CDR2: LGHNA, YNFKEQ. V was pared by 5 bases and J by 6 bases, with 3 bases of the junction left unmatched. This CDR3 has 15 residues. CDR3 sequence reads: CASSEGQGGNSPLHF. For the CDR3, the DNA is TGTGCCAGCAGCGAGGGACAGGGGGGTAATTCACCCCTCCACTTT.

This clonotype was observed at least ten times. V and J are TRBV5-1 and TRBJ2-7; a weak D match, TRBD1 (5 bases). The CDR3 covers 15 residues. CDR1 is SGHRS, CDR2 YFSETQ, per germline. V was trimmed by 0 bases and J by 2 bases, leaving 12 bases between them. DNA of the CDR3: TGCGCCAGCAGCTTGGATAGGGGCAGCCCCTACGAGCAGTACTTC. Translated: CASSLDRGSPYEQYF.

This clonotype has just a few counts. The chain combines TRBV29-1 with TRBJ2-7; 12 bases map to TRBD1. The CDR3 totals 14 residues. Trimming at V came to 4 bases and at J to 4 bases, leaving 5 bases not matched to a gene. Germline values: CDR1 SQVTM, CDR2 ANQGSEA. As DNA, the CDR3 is TGCAGCGTTGTGGGGACAGGGGGCTTGTACGAGCAGTACTTC. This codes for CSVVGTGGLYEQYF.

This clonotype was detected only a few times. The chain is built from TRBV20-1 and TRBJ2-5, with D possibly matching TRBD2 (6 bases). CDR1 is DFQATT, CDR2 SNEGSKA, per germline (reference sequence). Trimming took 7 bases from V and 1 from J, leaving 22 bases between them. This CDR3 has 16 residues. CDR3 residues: CSVFLMLGRPQETQYF. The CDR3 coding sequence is TGCAGTGTTTTTTTGATGCTTGGGAGGCCCCAAGAGACCCAGTACTTC.

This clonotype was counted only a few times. The CDR3 sequence: CASSPWTGGPITGELFF. DNA for the CDR3: TGCGCCAGCAGCCCCTGGACAGGGGGGCCCATTACCGGGGAGCTGTTTTTT. The gene calls are TRBV4-1 and TRBJ2-2, with 10 bases fitting TRBD1. Germline CDR1 MGHRA, CDR2 YSYEKL. CDR3 length: 17 amino acids. With 4 bases clipped from V and 5 bases from J, the junction kept 10 bases outside the gene matches.

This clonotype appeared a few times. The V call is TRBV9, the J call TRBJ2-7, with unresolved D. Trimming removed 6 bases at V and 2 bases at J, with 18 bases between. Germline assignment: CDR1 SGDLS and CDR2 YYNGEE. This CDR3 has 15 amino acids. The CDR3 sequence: CASTPGEARTYEQYF. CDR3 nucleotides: TGTGCCAGCACCCCTGGAGAGGCAAGGACCTACGAGCAGTACTTC.

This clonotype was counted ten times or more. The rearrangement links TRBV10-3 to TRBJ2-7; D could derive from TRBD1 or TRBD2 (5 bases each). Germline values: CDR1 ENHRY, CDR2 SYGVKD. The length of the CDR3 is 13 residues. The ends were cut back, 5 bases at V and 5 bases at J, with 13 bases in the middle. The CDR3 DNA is TGTGCCATCAGTCATGTCTTGGGGGACGAGCAGTACTTC. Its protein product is CAISHVLGDEQYF.

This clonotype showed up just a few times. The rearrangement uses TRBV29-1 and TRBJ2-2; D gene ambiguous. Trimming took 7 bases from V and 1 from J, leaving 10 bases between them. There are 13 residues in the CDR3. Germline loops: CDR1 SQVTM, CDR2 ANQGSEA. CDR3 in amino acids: CSASNWNTGELFF. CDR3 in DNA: TGCAGCGCCAGTAACTGGAACACCGGGGAGCTGTTTTTT.

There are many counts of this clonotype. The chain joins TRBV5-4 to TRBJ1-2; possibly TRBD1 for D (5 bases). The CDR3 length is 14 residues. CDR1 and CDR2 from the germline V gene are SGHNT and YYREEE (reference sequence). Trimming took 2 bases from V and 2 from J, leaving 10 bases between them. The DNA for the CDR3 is TGTGCCAGCAGCTTTGAGGGGAGCAACTATGGCTACACCTTC. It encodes CASSFEGSNYGYTF.

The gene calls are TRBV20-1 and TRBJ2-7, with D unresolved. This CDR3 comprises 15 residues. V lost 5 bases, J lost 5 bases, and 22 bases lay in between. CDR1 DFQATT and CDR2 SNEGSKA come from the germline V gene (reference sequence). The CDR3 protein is CSAFLILEDPDEQYF. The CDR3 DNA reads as TGCAGTGCTTTTCTAATTTTAGAGGATCCGGACGAGCAGTACTTC.

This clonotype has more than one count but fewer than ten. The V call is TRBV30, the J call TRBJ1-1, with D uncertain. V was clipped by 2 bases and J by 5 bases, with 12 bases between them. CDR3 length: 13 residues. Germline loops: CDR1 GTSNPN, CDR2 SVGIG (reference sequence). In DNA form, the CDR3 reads TGTGCCTGGAGTTCAGAGGGATGGACTGAAGCTTTCTTT. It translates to CAWSSEGWTEAFF.

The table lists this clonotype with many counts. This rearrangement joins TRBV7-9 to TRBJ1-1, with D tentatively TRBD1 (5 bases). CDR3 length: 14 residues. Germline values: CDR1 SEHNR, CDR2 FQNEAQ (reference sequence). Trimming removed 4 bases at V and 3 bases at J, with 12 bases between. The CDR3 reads CASSSLGGDTEAFF. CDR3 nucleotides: TGTGCCAGCAGCTCCCTGGGGGGGGACACTGAAGCTTTCTTT.

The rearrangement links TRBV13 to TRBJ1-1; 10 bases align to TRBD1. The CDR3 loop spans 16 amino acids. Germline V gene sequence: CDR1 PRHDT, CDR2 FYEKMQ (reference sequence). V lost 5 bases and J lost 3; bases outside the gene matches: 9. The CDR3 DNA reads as TGTGCCAGCAGCACTGGGACAGGGGAAGGGGACACTGAAGCTTTCTTT. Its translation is CASSTGTGEGDTEAFF.

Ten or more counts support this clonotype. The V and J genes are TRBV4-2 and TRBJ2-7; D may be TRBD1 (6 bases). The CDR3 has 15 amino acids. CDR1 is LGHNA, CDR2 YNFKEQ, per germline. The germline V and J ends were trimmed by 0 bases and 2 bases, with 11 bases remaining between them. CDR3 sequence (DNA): TGTGCCAGCAGCCAAGATCCCAGGGGACCCTACGAGCAGTACTTC. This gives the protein CASSQDPRGPYEQYF.

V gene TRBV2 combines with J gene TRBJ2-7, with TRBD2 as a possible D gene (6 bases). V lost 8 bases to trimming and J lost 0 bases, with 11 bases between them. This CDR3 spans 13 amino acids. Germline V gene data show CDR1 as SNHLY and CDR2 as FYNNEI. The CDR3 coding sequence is TGTGCCAGCCTGTCCGGGGGCTCCTACGAGCAGTACTTC. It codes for CASLSGGSYEQYF.